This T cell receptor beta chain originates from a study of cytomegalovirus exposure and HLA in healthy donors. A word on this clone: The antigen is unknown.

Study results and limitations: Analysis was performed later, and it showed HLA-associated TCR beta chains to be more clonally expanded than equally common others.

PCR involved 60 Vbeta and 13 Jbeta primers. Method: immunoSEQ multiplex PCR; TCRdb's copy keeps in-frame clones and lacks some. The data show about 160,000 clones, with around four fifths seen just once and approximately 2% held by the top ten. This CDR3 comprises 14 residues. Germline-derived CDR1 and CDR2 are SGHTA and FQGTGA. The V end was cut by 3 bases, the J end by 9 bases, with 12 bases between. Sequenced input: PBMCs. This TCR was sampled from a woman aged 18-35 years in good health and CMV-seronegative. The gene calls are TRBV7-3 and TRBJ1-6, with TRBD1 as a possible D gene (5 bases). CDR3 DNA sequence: TGTGCCAGCAGCTTGGGGCAGAGTTCTTCACCCCTCCACTTT. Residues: CASSLGQSSSPLHF.